A single sample is the source of the 20 T cell receptor beta chains below, sequenced in a study of T-cell memory formation after mild COVID-19 (dated by TCRdb to the early 2020s). Preparation of the library involved 5' RACE. Reads for this sample came from an Illumina NovaSeq 6000. TCRdb trimmed public reads at Q25 via fastp, called clones via MiXCR and kept in-frame beta chains. Entries are consolidated by CDR3 protein sequence, retaining the most common genes and DNA. This sample gives 50,000 to 70,000 distinct CDR3 sequences in total; roughly an eighth of them show up just once. Clones ranked in the top ten supply about 22% of the sample. Sequencing was performed on PBMCs or a T cell subset sorted from them (not recorded which). The source is a man aged 18-30 years who had mild COVID-19 (a few samples of this study predate the infection). The sample titles of this study are shuffled in the database, so cell type and time point are left out; the donor was told from shared clones.

This clonotype was seen a handful of times. The V call is TRBV28, the J call TRBJ1-3; D remains unclear. CDR1 MDHEN and CDR2 SYDVKM come from the germline V gene. The CDR3 extends over 16 amino acids. Trimming cost V 3 bases and J 0 bases, with 12 bases left between them. The DNA of the CDR3 is TGTGCCAGCAGTTTCTTTGGGTTGAGCTCTGGAAACACCATATATTTT. Translating gives CASSFFGLSSGNTIYF.

This clonotype showed up many times. The chain employs TRBV11-2 and TRBJ2-3; TRBD2 matches at 11 bases. Germline loops: CDR1 SGHAT, CDR2 FQNNGV. The CDR3 runs 16 residues. V shed 2 bases, J shed 6 bases, and the junction held 7 bases outside the gene matches. The CDR3, as DNA: TGTGCCAGCAGCTTAAGGTGGACTAGCGGGCGGGATACGCAGTATTTT. As protein: CASSLRWTSGRDTQYF.

This chain connects TRBV6-2 or TRBV6-3 to TRBJ2-7, with 8 bases that match TRBD2. The CDR3 loop spans 18 amino acids. The J segment lost 1 base and the V segment lost 0 bases, leaving 11 bases of the junction unmatched. Germline V CDR1 and CDR2: MNHEY, SVGEGT. As DNA, the CDR3 is TGTGCCAGCAGTTACTCCACTCACGGGAGGGACTTATCCTACGAGCAGTACTTC. Its translation: CASSYSTHGRDLSYEQYF.

This clonotype was found a few times. The gene calls are TRBV6-2 or TRBV6-3 and TRBJ2-4; D tentatively fits TRBD1 or TRBD2 (5 bases each). Germline CDR1 is MNHEY and CDR2 is SVGEGT. V was trimmed by 0 bases and J by 15 bases, leaving 15 bases between them. The CDR3 totals 13 residues. The CDR3 DNA is TGTGCCAGCAGTTACTCCCCCGGGACGAAAACGTACTTC. Encoded protein: CASSYSPGTKTYF.

This clonotype was found many times. The J gene is TRBJ2-5, the V gene TRBV29-1; possible D gene TRBD1, 5 bases. The CDR3 runs 11 residues. Germline CDR1 SQVTM, CDR2 ANQGSEA. The V end lost 7 bases, the J end lost 3 bases, and 9 bases lay between the germline ends. The CDR3 spells CSGGFEETQYF. CDR3 nucleotides: TGCAGCGGGGGCTTTGAAGAGACCCAGTACTTC.

This clonotype was seen a few times. The chain uses TRBV6-5 and TRBJ2-1; D is perhaps TRBD2 (6 bases). The CDR3 is made up of 12 amino acids. V lost 6 bases, J lost 7 bases, and 10 bases lay in between. Germline CDR1 reads MNHEY; CDR2 reads SVGAGI. The CDR3 loop is CASSRLGNEQFF. Written as DNA, the CDR3 is TGTGCCAGCAGCCGACTAGGGAATGAGCAGTTCTTC.

This clonotype was counted between two and nine times. V and J are TRBV5-5 and TRBJ1-2; 8 nucleotides match TRBD1. V trimming: 4 bases; J trimming: 2 bases; junction bases outside the gene matches: 7. The germline V gene has CDR1 SGHKS and CDR2 YYEKEE (reference sequence). This CDR3 region has 15 residues. This CDR3 is CASSIQTGGNYGYTF. The CDR3, as DNA: TGTGCCAGCAGCATCCAAACAGGGGGAAACTATGGCTACACCTTC.

The chain has TRBV30 and TRBJ1-5; no clear D gene. Trimming took off 4 bases at V and 4 bases at J, with 20 bases between the two ends. CDR3 size: 16 residues. From germline, CDR1 is GTSNPN and CDR2 SVGIG (reference sequence). CDR3 nucleotides: TGTGCCTGGACTTCAACCGGGATCACGTGGAATCAGCCCCAGCATTTT. Translated: CAWTSTGITWNQPQHF.

V and J are TRBV6-2 or TRBV6-3 and TRBJ2-7; no clear D gene. V was pared by 6 bases and J by 5 bases, with 17 bases between. Germline loops: CDR1 MNHEY, CDR2 SVGEGT. The CDR3 consists of 14 residues. CDR3 in DNA: TGTGCCAGCAGCCCCAGAGGCCGTGGGGACGAGCAGTACTTC. It is translated as CASSPRGRGDEQYF.

The sample holds many counts of this clonotype. DNA for the CDR3: TGTGCCAGCAGCTTCTGGCCCGGCCACGAGCAGTACGTC. It yields the protein CASSFWPGHEQYV. J is TRBJ2-7 and V is TRBV7-2; D is unclear. Trimming took 3 bases from V and 5 from J, leaving 11 bases between them. Germline V CDR1 and CDR2: SGHTA, FQGNSA. CDR3 length equals 13 residues.

The chain links TRBV7-8 to TRBJ1-4; 8 nucleotides agree with TRBD1. Trimming removed 2 bases from V and 3 bases from J; junction bases left unmatched: 8. Germline CDR1 reads SGHVS; CDR2 reads FQNEAQ. The length of the CDR3 is 17 residues. The CDR3 DNA sequence: TGTGCCAGCAGCTTATCCAGGGGGCGCGAGTCTAATGAAAAACTGTTTTTT. Protein product: CASSLSRGRESNEKLFF.

Only a few counts were recorded for this clonotype. CDR3 nucleotide sequence: TGTGCCAGCAAGGACAGGGAGGGAGAGACCCAGTACTTC. The encoded protein is CASKDREGETQYF. This chain joins TRBV2 and TRBJ2-5; D is possibly TRBD1 (8 bases). Germline CDR1 SNHLY, CDR2 FYNNEI. Deletions cut 7 bases from V and 4 bases from J, with 13 bases between. This CDR3 is built from 13 residues.

This clonotype has at least ten counts. The chain uses TRBV27 and TRBJ2-7, with 13 bases identical to TRBD2. V shed 5 bases and J 1 base; nucleotides not matched to a gene: 2. CDR1 MNHEY and CDR2 SMNVEV come from the germline V gene (reference sequence). The CDR3 is 15 residues long. This chain's CDR3 is CASSPTSGGSYEQYV. The CDR3 bases are TGTGCCAGCAGTCCGACTAGCGGGGGGTCCTACGAGCAGTACGTC.

The chain links TRBV20-1 to TRBJ2-5, with 9 bases identical to TRBD2. The CDR3 runs 14 residues. CDR1 DFQATT and CDR2 SNEGSKA come from the germline V gene (reference sequence). J was trimmed by 1 base and V by 4 bases; bases with no gene match: 4. The CDR3, as DNA: TGCAGTGCTACTCTAGCGGGGATCCAAGAGACCCAGTACTTC. It is translated as CSATLAGIQETQYF.

The chain carries TRBV2 and TRBJ1-1; D is possibly TRBD1 (5 bases). The germline gives CDR1 SNHLY, CDR2 FYNNEI. CDR3 length: 12 amino acids. The ends were cut back, 2 bases at V and 4 bases at J, with 5 bases in the middle. CDR3 nucleotides: TGTGCCAGCAGTGAAAGGGGCACTGAAGCTTTCTTT. Its translation: CASSERGTEAFF. Full variable domain (missing parts from reference TRBV2 and TRBJ1-1): EPEVTQTPSHQVTQMGQEVILRCVPISNHLYFYWYRQILGQKVEFLVSFYNNEISEKSEIFDDQFSVERPDGSNFTLKIRSTKLEDSAMYFCASSERGTEAFFGQGTRLTVV.

This clonotype was counted ten times or more. The chain links TRBV20-1 to TRBJ2-1, with 11 bases aligning to TRBD2. Trimming at V came to 1 base and at J to 4 bases, leaving 3 bases not matched to a gene. Germline CDR1 reads DFQATT; CDR2 reads SNEGSKA (reference sequence). The CDR3 totals 15 residues. The CDR3 region has the DNA TGCAGTGCTAGAGTACTAGCGGGGGTGTACAATGAGCAGTTCTTC. It encodes CSARVLAGVYNEQFF.

The chain has TRBV27 and TRBJ1-1, with D perhaps TRBD1 (5 bases). Germline V lookup: CDR1 MNHEY, CDR2 SMNVEV (reference sequence). This CDR3 comprises 15 residues. V gave up 5 bases and J gave up 4 bases, with 17 bases separating them. The chain's CDR3 is CASSIRVGLSTEAFF. For the CDR3, the DNA is TGTGCCAGCAGTATCAGGGTTGGGCTTAGCACTGAAGCTTTCTTT.

Comments on this clonotype: A much larger clone lies one base from this, so it may be a read error. J is TRBJ1-1 and V is TRBV29-1; unclear D gene. Germline-derived CDR1 and CDR2 are SQVTM and ANQGSEA. This CDR3 contains 13 residues. The CDR3 here is CIVVSPRSPEAFF. CDR3 sequence (DNA): TGCATCGTTGTCTCCCCGCGGAGTCCTGAAGCTTTCTTT.

The genes are TRBV6-2 or TRBV6-3 and TRBJ2-3; D is unresolved. CDR1 and CDR2 from the germline V gene are MNHEY and SVGEGT. CDR3 length equals 14 residues. The V and J ends lost 6 bases and 1 base respectively, with 11 bases between them. The CDR3 DNA reads TGTGCCAGCAGGGAGAACCTCGGCACAGATACGCAGTATTTT. Translation gives CASRENLGTDTQYF.

The chain links TRBV6-5 to TRBJ1-2, with 7 bases that match TRBD1. With V trimmed by 7 bases and J by 8 bases, 10 bases remained unmatched. Germline CDR1 is MNHEY and CDR2 is SVGAGI. The length of the CDR3 is 13 residues. In DNA form, the CDR3 reads TGTGCCAGCAAATCCGGGACAGCGAGGGGCTACACCTTC. It specifies CASKSGTARGYTF.